The entry that follows covers one TCR beta chain sequence. The sample comes from a study of blood T cell repertoires in COVID-19. Across the study: Sites in the United States, Italy and Spain provided acute and convalescent COVID-19 samples. Sources were T cells, B-cell-depleted T cells, or PBMCs; the material itself was cDNA or gDNA.

Seattle's enrolled individuals joined amid active infection and were then monitored longitudinally. Generated by immunoSEQ multiplex PCR, the TCRdb table keeps only in-frame clones and is missing some. There are fewer than 450,000 clones in the sample; about nine tenths occur only once, and around 6% lies in the top ten. The CDR3 is made up of 15 amino acids. Germline loops: CDR1 SGHVS, CDR2 FNYEAQ. Unmatched junction bases numbered 7, after V lost 5 bases and J lost 2 bases. The receptor's source is a woman in her forties or fifties with COVID-19, enrolled during active disease. V and J are TRBV7-6 and TRBJ2-7; 9 bases are a match to TRBD2. Source material: peripheral blood. CDR3 in amino acids: CASSKGAGGPYEQYF. The CDR3 nucleotides are TGTGCCAGCAGCAAGGGGGCGGGAGGGCCCTACGAGCAGTACTTC.